A single sample gave rise to the 14 T cell receptor beta chains below, sequenced in a study of T cell repertoires in cytomegalovirus infection. TCRdb re-analysed the reads in MiXCR, keeping a single row per CDR3 protein. Among some 240,000 distinct CDR3 sequences listed, about a sixth were seen once. The sequencing input was CD8+ T cells from PBMCs. These receptors came from a human donor in good health (CMV status not recorded). Some clones in this sample may be carry-over from other donors' samples.

This clonotype has just a few counts. The rearrangement links TRBV28 to TRBJ1-1; 8 bases align to TRBD1. The CDR3 length is 15 residues. V trimming: 5 bases; J trimming: 4 bases; junction bases outside the gene matches: 9. Looked up from germline, CDR1 is MDHEN and CDR2 is SYDVKM. The CDR3 DNA reads as TGTGCCAGCAGTCAACAGGGGGTAATACGCACTGAAGCTTTCTTT. Translating it yields CASSQQGVIRTEAFF.

This clonotype was counted at least ten times. The J gene is TRBJ2-2, the V gene TRBV7-2; D gene unclear. Trimming removed 5 bases at V and 2 bases at J, with 12 bases between. Germline V gives CDR1 SGHTA, CDR2 FQGNSA. The CDR3 loop spans 15 amino acids. The CDR3 region is CASSIGPINTGELFF. Written as DNA, the CDR3 is TGTGCCAGCAGCATCGGACCGATAAACACCGGGGAGCTGTTTTTT.

This clonotype was seen repeatedly, ten times or more. In DNA, the CDR3 is TGTGCCAGCAGCCCCACTTTGAGGGGGGAGTACAATCAGCCCCAGCATTTT. This encodes CASSPTLRGEYNQPQHF. The chain employs TRBV7-9 and TRBJ1-5; a possible D gene is TRBD1 (6 bases). The CDR3 extends over 17 amino acids. CDR1 is SEHNR, CDR2 FQNEAQ, per germline (reference sequence). V lost 5 bases to trimming and J lost 3 bases, with 20 bases between them.

This clonotype has at least ten counts. V is TRBV29-1 and J is TRBJ2-7, with 9 bases aligning to TRBD1. Germline V gives CDR1 SQVTM, CDR2 ANQGSEA. Germline trimming cut 4 bases from V and 6 bases from J; bases unmatched to any gene: 7. This CDR3 contains 13 residues. This CDR3 reads CSVGGGQGLEQYF. The CDR3 DNA follows: TGCAGCGTTGGGGGAGGACAGGGGCTCGAGCAGTACTTC.

This chain uses TRBV7-9 with TRBJ2-3; no reliable D call. The germline CDR1 and CDR2 sequences are SEHNR and FQNEAQ (reference sequence). The CDR3 is made up of 13 amino acids. V lost 7 bases and J lost 6, with 14 bases in between. CDR3 DNA sequence: TGTGCCAGCATCCTTACTGACTTTGATACGCAGTATTTT. It is translated as CASILTDFDTQYF. The full variable domain, completed using reference TRBV7-9 and TRBJ2-3, is DTGVSQNPRHKITKRGQNVTFRCDPISEHNRLYWYRQTLGQGPEFLTYFQNEAQLEKSRLLSDRFSAERPKGSFSTLEIQRTEQGDSAMYLCASILTDFDTQYFGPGTRLTVL.

This clonotype has at least ten counts. This chain uses TRBV7-6 with TRBJ2-5; unclear D gene. The CDR3 is 15 residues long. The V and J ends lost 2 bases and 5 bases respectively, with 15 bases between them. Germline CDR1 reads SGHVS; CDR2 reads FNYEAQ. CDR3 loop: CASSLIMLPQETQYF. Here the CDR3 DNA reads TGTGCCAGCAGCTTAATTATGTTACCTCAGGAGACCCAGTACTTC.

The table lists this clonotype with many counts. The CDR3 nucleotides are TGTGCCAGCAGCTTATACCAGGGGCGGTCCTACGAGCAGTACTTC. It codes for CASSLYQGRSYEQYF. This chain joins TRBV7-6 and TRBJ2-7, with a possible D match to TRBD1 (6 bases). V was pared by 2 bases and J by 1 base, with 12 bases between. The CDR3 consists of 15 residues. The V gene's germline CDR1 is SGHVS and CDR2 FNYEAQ.

V is TRBV11-3 and J is TRBJ2-1, with D possibly being TRBD1 or TRBD2 (5 bases each). The CDR3 runs 15 residues. Germline lookup yields CDR1 SGHNT and CDR2 YENEEA. V was pared by 5 bases and J by 5 bases, with 16 bases between. The CDR3 coding sequence is TGTGCCAGCAGCCTGGATGGGACCGATAACAATGAGCAGTTCTTC. This translates into CASSLDGTDNNEQFF.

This clonotype was found a few times. The chain is built from TRBV25-1 and TRBJ2-7; D is ambiguous. CDR3 length equals 16 residues. Deletions cut 1 base from V and 2 bases from J, with 15 bases between. Germline V lookup: CDR1 MGHDK, CDR2 SYGVNS. CDR3 in DNA: TGTGCCAGCAGTGAATGGGTACGCGCCCGACCCTACGAGCAGTACTTC. Translating gives CASSEWVRARPYEQYF.

This clonotype was observed many times. The V and J genes are TRBV7-2 and TRBJ2-3, with TRBD2 identical over 7 bases. Germline V CDR1 and CDR2: SGHTA, FQGNSA. V lost 5 bases, J lost 7 bases, and 15 bases stayed unmatched. There are 16 residues in the CDR3. The CDR3, as DNA: TGTGCCAGCAGCCTAGGACTAGTTAACCCATCAAATACGCAGTATTTT. As protein: CASSLGLVNPSNTQYF.

In its sample, this clonotype was seen many times. The chain combines TRBV11-2 with TRBJ2-1, with a tentative D call TRBD2 (5 bases). The CDR3 totals 14 residues. Trimming cost V 1 base and J 8 bases, with 12 bases left between them. The germline V gene has CDR1 SGHAT and CDR2 FQNNGV. CDR3 coding DNA: TGTGCCAGCAGCTTAGGGACTCCTTGGGATGAGCAGTTCTTC. Translating gives CASSLGTPWDEQFF.

This clonotype has just a few counts. This chain connects TRBV14 to TRBJ1-6; no clear D. CDR3 length: 15 amino acids. In germline, CDR1 is SGHDN, CDR2 FVKESK. V gave up 1 base and J gave up 4 bases, with 8 bases separating them. DNA of the CDR3: TGTGCCAGCAGCCAAGGCGAAGGTTATAATTCACCCCTCCACTTT. This gives the protein CASSQGEGYNSPLHF.

This clonotype was counted ten times or more. The V gene is TRBV7-9, the J gene TRBJ1-5, with 7 bases that match TRBD1. V trimming: 4 bases; J trimming: 5 bases; junction bases outside the gene matches: 5. The CDR3 has 14 amino acids. Germline V lookup: CDR1 SEHNR, CDR2 FQNEAQ (reference sequence). Here the CDR3 reads CASSWGGTDQPQHF. CDR3 sequence (DNA): TGTGCCAGCAGCTGGGGAGGGACAGATCAGCCCCAGCATTTT.

V is TRBV6-2 or TRBV6-3 and J is TRBJ2-1, with D perhaps TRBD1 (6 bases). The CDR3 sequence is 16 residues long. Deletions cut 6 bases from V and 7 bases from J, with 22 bases between. Germline V gives CDR1 MNHEY, CDR2 SVGEGT. The CDR3 is CASSSLTGSLGNEQFF. The CDR3 bases are TGTGCCAGCAGCTCCCTCACAGGGTCCCTGGGGAATGAGCAGTTCTTC.